This T cell receptor beta chain was documented in a study of Ad26.COV2.S vaccination and SARS-CoV-2 variants. Documented treatment: some 19 received Ad26.COV2.S at low or high dose, single or two shots; 5 received placebo; per-sample allocation not given. Collection of samples fell on day 63 after the first vaccine or placebo injection. Profiling relied on immunoSEQ multiplex PCR, and the TCRdb table lists in-frame clones only, not all of them. The repertoire holds around 450,000 clones, with about 88% as singletons. Study findings and constraints: It was reported that spike-specific CD8+ and CD4+ T cell responses were substantially broad after vaccination.

As regards this clone: Antigen unknown.

This clonotype was obtained from a person between 18 and 65 years old who received the Ad26.COV2.S COVID-19 vaccine or a placebo. Material: peripheral blood, obtained in a trial of Ad26.COV2.S vaccine versus placebo.

For the CDR3, the DNA is TGTGCCAGCAGTCGGGGACAGAGATACGAGCAGTACTTC. Amino acids: CASSRGQRYEQYF. The V call is TRBV6-5, the J call TRBJ2-7; 7 nucleotides match TRBD1. The CDR3 extends over 13 amino acids. Germline lookup yields CDR1 MNHEY and CDR2 SVGAGI. V dropped 5 bases and J dropped 4; count of bases not matched to a gene: 5.